The present T cell receptor beta chain was sequenced within a study of cytomegalovirus exposure and HLA in healthy donors. Study-wide points: Among donors in an Asian-associated ancestry cluster, a later analysis reportedly found fewer N-insertions than the roughly 610-donor mean. It was taken for granted in presence/absence analyses that sequencing depth across donors was roughly uniform.

Primers for the PCR totalled 60 Vbeta and 13 Jbeta. Authors' methods: In a later analysis, about 12 million of tens of millions of unique beta chains occurred in at least two donors. Assay used: immunoSEQ multiplex PCR; TCRdb lists only in-frame clones, some missing. Clonal size and the V and J genes are those of that table, whereas D and trimming came from the DNA. The repertoire includes around 190,000 clones, around 86% of them detected once, and approximately 1.7% sits in the top ten. On this clone itself: The target antigen is unknown.

CDR1 is MNHEY, CDR2 SMNVEV, per germline (reference sequence). The ends lost 4 bases at V and 6 bases at J; junction bases unmatched: 11. The CDR3 is 16 amino acids. This sequence originates from a woman between 18 and 29 years old in good health and CMV-seronegative. The sequenced material came from PBMCs. The J gene is TRBJ2-7, the V gene TRBV27; 11 nucleotides align to TRBD2. CDR3 sequence: CASSSRSGGDSGEQYF. As DNA, the CDR3 is TGTGCCAGCAGTTCCCGTAGCGGGGGGGACTCGGGCGAGCAGTACTTC.